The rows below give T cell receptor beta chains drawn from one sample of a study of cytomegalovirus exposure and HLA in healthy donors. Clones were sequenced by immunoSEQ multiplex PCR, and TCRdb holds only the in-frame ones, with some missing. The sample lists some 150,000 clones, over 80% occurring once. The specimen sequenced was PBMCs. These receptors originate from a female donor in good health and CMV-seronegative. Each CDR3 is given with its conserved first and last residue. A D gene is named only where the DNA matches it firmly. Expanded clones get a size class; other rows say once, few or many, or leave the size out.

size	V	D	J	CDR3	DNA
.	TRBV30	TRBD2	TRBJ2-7	CAWASGRFWEQYF	TGTGCCTGGGCTAGCGGGAGGTTCTGGGAGCAGTACTTC
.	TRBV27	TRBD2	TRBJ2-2	CASSLLGGRVTGELFF	TGTGCCAGCAGTTTATTGGGCGGGAGAGTGACCGGGGAGCTGTTTTTT
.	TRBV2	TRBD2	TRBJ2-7	CASSTGTSGYYEQYF	TGTGCCAGCAGTACCGGGACTAGCGGGTATTACGAGCAGTACTTC
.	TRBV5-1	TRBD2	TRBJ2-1	CASSLASAGGRYNGQFF	TGCGCCAGCAGCTTGGCGTCGGCGGGAGGCCGATACAATGGGCAGTTCTTC
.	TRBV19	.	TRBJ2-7	CASSVTGNPYEQYF	TGTGCCAGTAGCGTAACAGGAAATCCCTACGAGCAGTACTTC
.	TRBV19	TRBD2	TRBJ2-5	CASRRLAGGEETQYF	TGTGCCAGTAGACGACTAGCGGGAGGGGAAGAGACCCAGTACTTC
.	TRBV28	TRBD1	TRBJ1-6	CASTYAGTGGGSPLHF	TGTGCCAGCACCTACGCCGGGACAGGAGGGGGTTCACCCCTCCACTTT
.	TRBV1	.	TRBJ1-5	CTSSQILTGVSNQPQHF	TGCACCAGCAGCCAAATACTGACAGGGGTTAGCAATCAGCCCCAGCATTTT
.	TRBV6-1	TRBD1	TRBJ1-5	CASSEPRGNQPQHF	TGTGCCAGCAGTGAACCCAGGGGGAATCAGCCCCAGCATTTT
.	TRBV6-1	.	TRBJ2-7	CASSEYSRYEQYF	TGTGCCAGCAGTGAATATAGTCGCTACGAGCAGTACTTC
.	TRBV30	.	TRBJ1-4	CAWSIGGGAEKLFF	TGTGCCTGGAGTATTGGGGGGGGAGCTGAAAAACTGTTTTTT
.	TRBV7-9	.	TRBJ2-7	CASSFDSYEQYF	TGTGCCAGCAGCTTCGACAGCTACGAGCAGTACTTC
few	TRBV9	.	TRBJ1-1	CASSPDGGVVNTEAFF	TGTGCCAGCAGCCCAGACGGGGGAGTGGTGAACACTGAAGCTTTCTTT
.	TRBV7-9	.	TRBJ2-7	CASSLGTGRSYEQYF	TGTGCCAGCAGCTTAGGTACCGGGAGAAGCTACGAGCAGTACTTC
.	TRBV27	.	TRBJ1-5	CASSLLPDRYQPQHF	TGTGCCAGCAGTCTGCTACCTGACAGGTATCAGCCCCAGCATTTT
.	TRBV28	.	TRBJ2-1	CASSDWENNEQFF	TGTGCCAGCAGTGATTGGGAGAACAATGAGCAGTTCTTC
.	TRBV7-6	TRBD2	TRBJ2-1	CASSLGTSGRAYNEQFF	TGTGCCAGCAGCTTAGGAACTAGCGGGCGGGCCTACAATGAGCAGTTCTTC
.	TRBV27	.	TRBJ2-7	CASSLMAGEQYF	TGTGCCAGCAGTTTAATGGCAGGCGAGCAGTACTTC
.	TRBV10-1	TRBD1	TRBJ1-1	CASSEGTGMYTEAFF	TGCGCCAGCAGTGAGGGGACAGGGATGTACACTGAAGCTTTCTTT
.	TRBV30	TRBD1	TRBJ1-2	CAWSRDRGPNGYTF	TGTGCCTGGAGTAGAGACAGGGGCCCGAATGGCTACACCTTC
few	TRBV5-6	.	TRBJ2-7	CASRPGTYSYEQYF	TGTGCCAGCAGGCCCGGGACATACTCCTACGAGCAGTACTTC
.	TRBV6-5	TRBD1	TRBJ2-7	CASSYGQGGEQYF	TGTGCCAGCAGTTACGGACAGGGAGGCGAGCAGTACTTC
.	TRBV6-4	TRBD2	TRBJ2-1	CASSRGLADYNEQFF	TGTGCCAGCAGTCGCGGACTAGCGGACTACAATGAGCAGTTCTTC
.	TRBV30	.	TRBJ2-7	CAWNRGYEQYF	TGTGCCTGGAATCGAGGCTACGAGCAGTACTTC
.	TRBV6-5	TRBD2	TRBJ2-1	CASRTSGLTYNEQFF	TGTGCCAGCAGAACTAGCGGGTTGACTTACAATGAGCAGTTCTTC
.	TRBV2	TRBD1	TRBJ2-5	CASKKTGGETQYF	TGTGCCAGCAAAAAAACAGGGGGCGAGACCCAGTACTTC
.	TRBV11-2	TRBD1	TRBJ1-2	CASSLGQSVYGYTF	TGTGCCAGCAGCTTGGGACAGTCTGTCTATGGCTACACCTTC
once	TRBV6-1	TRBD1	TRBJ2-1	CASSEKNRGNEQFF	TGTGCCAGCAGTGAAAAGAACAGGGGTAATGAGCAGTTCTTC
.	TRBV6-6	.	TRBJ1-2	CASSYWTKSDDYGYTF	TGTGCCAGCAGTTACTGGACAAAATCCGACGACTATGGCTACACCTTC
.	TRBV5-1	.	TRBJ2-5	CASLGEETQYF	TGCGCCAGCTTGGGAGAAGAGACCCAGTACTTC
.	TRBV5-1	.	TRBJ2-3	CACNPGHSTDTQYF	TGCGCCTGCAATCCGGGACATAGCACAGATACGCAGTATTTT
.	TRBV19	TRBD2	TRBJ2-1	CASSIDLAGGPGNEQFF	TGTGCCAGTAGTATAGATCTAGCGGGAGGGCCAGGCAATGAGCAGTTCTTC
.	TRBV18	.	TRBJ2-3	CASSPPGTGYTDTQYF	TGTGCCAGCTCACCACCTGGGACTGGATACACAGATACGCAGTATTTT
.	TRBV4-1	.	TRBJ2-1	CASSQAGNNEQFF	TGCGCCAGCAGCCAGGCGGGGAACAATGAGCAGTTCTTC
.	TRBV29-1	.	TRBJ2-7	CSVARVAVESDYEQYF	TGCAGCGTGGCCCGGGTAGCCGTAGAATCGGACTACGAGCAGTACTTC
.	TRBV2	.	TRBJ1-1	CASCRQGQNTEAFF	TGTGCCAGCTGTCGGCAGGGCCAGAACACTGAAGCTTTCTTT
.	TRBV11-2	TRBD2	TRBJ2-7	CASIHVAGRAFHEQYF	TGTGCCAGCATACATGTGGCCGGGAGGGCATTCCACGAGCAGTACTTC
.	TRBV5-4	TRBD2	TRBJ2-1	CASSLVLAGENEQFF	TGTGCCAGCAGCTTGGTGTTAGCGGGAGAAAATGAGCAGTTCTTC
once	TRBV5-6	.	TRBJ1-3	CASSFSFSGNTIYF	TGTGCCAGCAGCTTCTCTTTCTCTGGAAACACCATATATTTT
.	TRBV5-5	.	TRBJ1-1	CASSLGRTVLNTEAFF	TGTGCCAGCAGCTTGGGGCGGACAGTCCTGAACACTGAAGCTTTCTTT
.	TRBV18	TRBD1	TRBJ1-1	CASSPSTGAVSEAFF	TGTGCCAGCTCACCATCGACAGGGGCCGTTTCTGAAGCTTTCTTT
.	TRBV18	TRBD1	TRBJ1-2	CASSPRQGGYTF	TGTGCCAGCTCACCCCGACAGGGTGGCTACACCTTC
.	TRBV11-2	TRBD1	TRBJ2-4	CASSADRGLVTKNIQYF	TGTGCCAGCAGCGCGGACAGGGGGCTGGTAACCAAAAACATTCAGTACTTC
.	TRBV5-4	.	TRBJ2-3	CASSPTGTDTQYF	TGTGCCAGCAGCCCTACAGGGACAGATACGCAGTATTTT
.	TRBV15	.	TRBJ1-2	CATSIPLGGLDGYTF	TGTGCCACCAGCATACCTCTGGGGGGGCTGGATGGCTACACCTTC
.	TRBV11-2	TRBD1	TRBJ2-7	CASSSAGQGLNAYEQYF	TGTGCCAGCAGCAGCGCCGGACAGGGACTCAATGCCTACGAGCAGTACTTC
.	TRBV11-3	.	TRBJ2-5	CASSLVYASKETQYF	TGTGCCAGCAGCTTAGTGTATGCTAGTAAAGAGACCCAGTACTTC
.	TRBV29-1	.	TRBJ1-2	CSVPLGGARGNYGYTF	TGCAGCGTACCCCTTGGGGGGGCAAGGGGGAACTATGGCTACACCTTC
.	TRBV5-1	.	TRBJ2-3	CASSFPNTDTQYF	TGCGCCAGCAGCTTCCCCAACACAGATACGCAGTATTTT
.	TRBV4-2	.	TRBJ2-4	CASSPLGAGGLSAKNIQYF	TGTGCCAGCAGCCCCCTAGGAGCAGGGGGGTTATCAGCCAAAAACATTCAGTACTTC
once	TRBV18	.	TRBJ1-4	CASSPGQTNEKLFF	TGTGCCAGCTCACCTGGACAGACCAATGAAAAACTGTTTTTT
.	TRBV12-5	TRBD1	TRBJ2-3	CASATGLDTQYF	TGTGCTAGTGCGACAGGGTTAGATACGCAGTATTTT
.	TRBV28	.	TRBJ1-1	CASSSPPLRAWDTEAFF	TGTGCCAGCAGTTCCCCACCACTCAGGGCTTGGGACACTGAAGCTTTCTTT
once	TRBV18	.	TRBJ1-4	CASSQLRASRNEKLFF	TGTGCCAGCTCACAACTCAGGGCCAGCCGAAATGAAAAACTGTTTTTT